Listed below are T cell receptor beta chains from one sample, sequenced in a study of CD8 T cells in ankylosing spondylitis. Each CDR3 protein gets one entry after TCRdb re-called the 5' RACE reads with MiXCR. This sample has a few hundred thousand distinct CDR3 sequences, with 17% found just once. Sequencing was performed on blood, either unsorted or a sorted T cell fraction (not recorded which). The receptors stem from a male donor with ankylosing spondylitis. Each CDR3 is given with its conserved first and last residue. Each record gives: CDR3 DNA, CDR3 protein, J gene, clone size, CDR3 length, D gene, V gene. The D gene is left open where the match is weak. Clone sizes are given selectively: once, few, many, or a class where the clone is expanded.

cdr3_nt: TGTGCCAGCAGCCAAGAGGGACAGGGCCTGCAGCTGTTTTTT; cdr3_aa: CASSQEGQGLQLFF; j_call: TRBJ1-4; clone_size: NA; cdr3_length: 14; d_call: TRBD1; v_call: TRBV3-1
cdr3_nt: TGCAGCGTTGATGACAGTGAAGCTTTCTTT; cdr3_aa: CSVDDSEAFF; j_call: TRBJ1-1; clone_size: many; cdr3_length: 10; d_call: NA; v_call: TRBV29-1
cdr3_nt: TGTGCCAGCAGCTTGGGACAGGGAAATGGAGAGCAGTACTTC; cdr3_aa: CASSLGQGNGEQYF; j_call: TRBJ2-7; clone_size: NA; cdr3_length: 14; d_call: TRBD1; v_call: TRBV5-5
cdr3_nt: TGTGCCAGCAGTCAATGGATAGGCACTGAAGCTTTCTTT; cdr3_aa: CASSQWIGTEAFF; j_call: TRBJ1-1; clone_size: NA; cdr3_length: 13; d_call: NA; v_call: TRBV25-1
cdr3_nt: TGCGCCAGCAGCTTGGGCTGGCGGCCCACAGATACGCAGTATTTT; cdr3_aa: CASSLGWRPTDTQYF; j_call: TRBJ2-3; clone_size: few; cdr3_length: 15; d_call: NA; v_call: TRBV5-1
cdr3_nt: TGCAGTGCCCCGTCTTTGGGGGAGAAGCGGGAGACCCAGTACTTC; cdr3_aa: CSAPSLGEKRETQYF; j_call: TRBJ2-5; clone_size: few; cdr3_length: 15; d_call: NA; v_call: TRBV20-1
cdr3_nt: TGTGCCAGCGGGCGATCCGGAGAGACCCAGTACTTC; cdr3_aa: CASGRSGETQYF; j_call: TRBJ2-5; clone_size: few; cdr3_length: 12; d_call: NA; v_call: TRBV6-6
cdr3_nt: TGCAGTGCAGCCGGGACTAGCGGCCGGGAGACCCAGTACTTC; cdr3_aa: CSAAGTSGRETQYF; j_call: TRBJ2-5; clone_size: NA; cdr3_length: 14; d_call: TRBD2; v_call: TRBV20-1
cdr3_nt: TGTGCCAGCAGTTACTCCTATAGCGGGGGGGCATGGGAGCAGTTCTTC; cdr3_aa: CASSYSYSGGAWEQFF; j_call: TRBJ2-1; clone_size: many; cdr3_length: 16; d_call: TRBD2; v_call: TRBV6-5
cdr3_nt: TGTGCCAGCCCCCCCCAGGGGCTAGCGGGCCCGGGCCCCTACAATGAGCAGTTCTTC; cdr3_aa: CASPPQGLAGPGPYNEQFF; j_call: TRBJ2-1; clone_size: few; cdr3_length: 19; d_call: NA; v_call: TRBV21-1
cdr3_nt: TGTGCCAGCAGAGCGCCTGGGGGGACTGGAAACACCATATATTTT; cdr3_aa: CASRAPGGTGNTIYF; j_call: TRBJ1-3; clone_size: NA; cdr3_length: 15; d_call: NA; v_call: TRBV28
cdr3_nt: TGTGCCAGCAGCTTAGGAGGCGGGGGGACTTACAATGAGCAGTTCTTC; cdr3_aa: CASSLGGGGTYNEQFF; j_call: TRBJ2-1; clone_size: NA; cdr3_length: 16; d_call: TRBD2; v_call: TRBV11-1
cdr3_nt: TGTGCCAGCAGCTTGGGGACAGGGTCTAGCACAGATACGCAGTATTTT; cdr3_aa: CASSLGTGSSTDTQYF; j_call: TRBJ2-3; clone_size: many; cdr3_length: 16; d_call: TRBD1; v_call: TRBV12-3/TRBV12-4
cdr3_nt: TGCGCCAGCAGCTTCTCGAGCGGGAGAGATACGCAGTATTTT; cdr3_aa: CASSFSSGRDTQYF; j_call: TRBJ2-3; clone_size: many; cdr3_length: 14; d_call: TRBD2; v_call: TRBV5-1
cdr3_nt: TGTGCCAGCAGCCAAGATAGGACAGGACCTGGAAACACCATATATTTT; cdr3_aa: CASSQDRTGPGNTIYF; j_call: TRBJ1-3; clone_size: NA; cdr3_length: 16; d_call: TRBD1; v_call: TRBV4-2
cdr3_nt: TGTGCCAGCAGTTCAGGGATAGCTGAAGCTTTCTTT; cdr3_aa: CASSSGIAEAFF; j_call: TRBJ1-1; clone_size: many; cdr3_length: 12; d_call: NA; v_call: TRBV12-3/TRBV12-4
cdr3_nt: TGTGCCAGCACGCTGGGACACAACACCGGGGAGCTGTTTTTT; cdr3_aa: CASTLGHNTGELFF; j_call: TRBJ2-2; clone_size: few; cdr3_length: 14; d_call: NA; v_call: TRBV12-3/TRBV12-4
cdr3_nt: TGTGCCAGCAGCAAAGAGACAGGGGGCTCTGGAAACACCATATATTTT; cdr3_aa: CASSKETGGSGNTIYF; j_call: TRBJ1-3; clone_size: NA; cdr3_length: 16; d_call: TRBD1; v_call: TRBV4-2
cdr3_nt: TGTGCCAGCAGTCCGGGGGGTAGCGGGGGCTCATACAATGAGCAGTTCTTC; cdr3_aa: CASSPGGSGGSYNEQFF; j_call: TRBJ2-1; clone_size: NA; cdr3_length: 17; d_call: TRBD2; v_call: TRBV5-5
cdr3_nt: TGTGCCAGCAGCTTGGATACAGGGGGAGTTACTGAAGCTTTCTTT; cdr3_aa: CASSLDTGGVTEAFF; j_call: TRBJ1-1; clone_size: few; cdr3_length: 15; d_call: TRBD1; v_call: TRBV5-5
cdr3_nt: TGTGCCAGCAGCCAAGATGGGGGGTTTGAAGCTTTCTTT; cdr3_aa: CASSQDGGFEAFF; j_call: TRBJ1-1; clone_size: few; cdr3_length: 13; d_call: NA; v_call: TRBV3-1
cdr3_nt: TGTGCCAGCAGCGCCCGGACAGGGGTCGGCTACACCTTC; cdr3_aa: CASSARTGVGYTF; j_call: TRBJ1-2; clone_size: many; cdr3_length: 13; d_call: TRBD1; v_call: TRBV7-9
cdr3_nt: TGTGCCAGCAGCCATGCGGACGGTTCCGGTGAAGCTTTCTTT; cdr3_aa: CASSHADGSGEAFF; j_call: TRBJ1-1; clone_size: few; cdr3_length: 14; d_call: NA; v_call: TRBV3-1
cdr3_nt: TGTGCCAGCAGCAAAGAGCGGACCAGGCAAGAGACCCAGTACTTC; cdr3_aa: CASSKERTRQETQYF; j_call: TRBJ2-5; clone_size: NA; cdr3_length: 15; d_call: NA; v_call: TRBV28
cdr3_nt: TGCGCCAGCAGCCAAGATGAATTGAGGATTCTTGCTGAGCAGTTCTTC; cdr3_aa: CASSQDELRILAEQFF; j_call: TRBJ2-1; clone_size: few; cdr3_length: 16; d_call: NA; v_call: TRBV4-1
cdr3_nt: TGTGCCAGCAGCTTCGCGGGGTTAGGGGATGGCTACACCTTC; cdr3_aa: CASSFAGLGDGYTF; j_call: TRBJ1-2; clone_size: many; cdr3_length: 14; d_call: NA; v_call: TRBV12-3/TRBV12-4
cdr3_nt: TGCGCCAGCAGCTTGACAGGGTCTCATCAGCCCCAGCATTTT; cdr3_aa: CASSLTGSHQPQHF; j_call: TRBJ1-5; clone_size: few; cdr3_length: 14; d_call: NA; v_call: TRBV5-1
cdr3_nt: TGTGCCATCGGTACTAGCGGCAATGAGCAGTTCTTC; cdr3_aa: CAIGTSGNEQFF; j_call: TRBJ2-1; clone_size: many; cdr3_length: 12; d_call: TRBD2; v_call: TRBV10-3
cdr3_nt: TGTGCCAGCAGTCCCCGGAGCCTCTTCTACGAGCAGTACTTC; cdr3_aa: CASSPRSLFYEQYF; j_call: TRBJ2-7; clone_size: few; cdr3_length: 14; d_call: NA; v_call: TRBV12-3/TRBV12-4
cdr3_nt: TGTGCCAGCAGTGTCGCCGACAGGGCTGGGACTGAAGCTTTCTTT; cdr3_aa: CASSVADRAGTEAFF; j_call: TRBJ1-1; clone_size: NA; cdr3_length: 15; d_call: TRBD1; v_call: TRBV25-1
cdr3_nt: TGTGCCAGCAGCTCCGGGACTAGCGGAGCCGGGGGTGAGCAGTTCTTC; cdr3_aa: CASSSGTSGAGGEQFF; j_call: TRBJ2-1; clone_size: NA; cdr3_length: 16; d_call: TRBD2; v_call: TRBV12-3/TRBV12-4
cdr3_nt: TGTGCCACCAGCAGAGAATACCAGGGGTTTAATTCACCCCTCCACTTT; cdr3_aa: CATSREYQGFNSPLHF; j_call: TRBJ1-6; clone_size: NA; cdr3_length: 16; d_call: NA; v_call: TRBV15
cdr3_nt: TGTGCCAGCAGTCCGTCCGGGACAGGGGGTTCATCTGGCTACACCTTC; cdr3_aa: CASSPSGTGGSSGYTF; j_call: TRBJ1-2; clone_size: NA; cdr3_length: 16; d_call: TRBD1; v_call: TRBV28
cdr3_nt: TGTGCCACCAGTGATGTAGTAGGGGCGAGCAATCAGCCCCAGCATTTT; cdr3_aa: CATSDVVGASNQPQHF; j_call: TRBJ1-5; clone_size: many; cdr3_length: 16; d_call: NA; v_call: TRBV24-1
cdr3_nt: TGTGCCAGCAGTTTTCAGGCAGGGGGCAATCAGCCCCAGCATTTT; cdr3_aa: CASSFQAGGNQPQHF; j_call: TRBJ1-5; clone_size: many; cdr3_length: 15; d_call: NA; v_call: TRBV12-3/TRBV12-4
cdr3_nt: TGTGCCAGCAGCGCAAACCCCGGGGGCCCCAATGAGCAGTTCTTC; cdr3_aa: CASSANPGGPNEQFF; j_call: TRBJ2-1; clone_size: many; cdr3_length: 15; d_call: NA; v_call: TRBV3-1
cdr3_nt: TGTGCCATCAGTTACAGGGGCACTAACACTGAAGCTTTCTTT; cdr3_aa: CAISYRGTNTEAFF; j_call: TRBJ1-1; clone_size: few; cdr3_length: 14; d_call: TRBD1; v_call: TRBV10-3
cdr3_nt: TGTGCTAGTGGCCGCCGACTAGCGGGGGCCTCCTACGAGCAGTACTTC; cdr3_aa: CASGRRLAGASYEQYF; j_call: TRBJ2-7; clone_size: NA; cdr3_length: 16; d_call: TRBD2; v_call: TRBV12-5
cdr3_nt: TGCGCCAGCAGCTTGCGCCCTAGCGGGGGGCCCCAAGAGACCCAGTACTTC; cdr3_aa: CASSLRPSGGPQETQYF; j_call: TRBJ2-5; clone_size: NA; cdr3_length: 17; d_call: TRBD2; v_call: TRBV5-1
cdr3_nt: TGTGCCAGCAGTCCTGGACAGCAGGGTCAGCCCCAGCATTTT; cdr3_aa: CASSPGQQGQPQHF; j_call: TRBJ1-5; clone_size: few; cdr3_length: 14; d_call: NA; v_call: TRBV27
cdr3_nt: TGCGCCAGCAGCTCCGATCAGGGGGGTTTGCCCCAGCATTTT; cdr3_aa: CASSSDQGGLPQHF; j_call: TRBJ1-5; clone_size: NA; cdr3_length: 14; d_call: TRBD1; v_call: TRBV5-1
cdr3_nt: TGCGCCAGCAGCCAAGTAGGGGGCACCGGAAACACCATATATTTT; cdr3_aa: CASSQVGGTGNTIYF; j_call: TRBJ1-3; clone_size: NA; cdr3_length: 15; d_call: TRBD1; v_call: TRBV4-1
cdr3_nt: TGTGCCAGCAGTTTAGCCCCGGGATACGGCTCTGGGGCCAACGTCCTGACTTTC; cdr3_aa: CASSLAPGYGSGANVLTF; j_call: TRBJ2-6; clone_size: few; cdr3_length: 18; d_call: NA; v_call: TRBV12-3/TRBV12-4
cdr3_nt: TGTGCCAGCAAAAAACTAGCGGAAGAGACCCAGTACTTC; cdr3_aa: CASKKLAEETQYF; j_call: TRBJ2-5; clone_size: NA; cdr3_length: 13; d_call: TRBD2; v_call: TRBV27
cdr3_nt: TGTGCCAGCAGACAATGGGGGTCCAATGAGCAGTTCTTC; cdr3_aa: CASRQWGSNEQFF; j_call: TRBJ2-1; clone_size: few; cdr3_length: 13; d_call: NA; v_call: TRBV3-1
cdr3_nt: TGTGCCAGCAGCCAGACCAGGGGTTACAACACTGAAGCTTTCTTT; cdr3_aa: CASSQTRGYNTEAFF; j_call: TRBJ1-1; clone_size: NA; cdr3_length: 15; d_call: NA; v_call: TRBV5-6
cdr3_nt: TGTGCCAGTAGTAAAGGGGATCGCCCCTACGAGCAGTACTTC; cdr3_aa: CASSKGDRPYEQYF; j_call: TRBJ2-7; clone_size: NA; cdr3_length: 14; d_call: NA; v_call: TRBV19
cdr3_nt: TGTGCCAGCAGCTTACTTGCGGACCCCCCAGATGGGGCCCAGTACTTC; cdr3_aa: CASSLLADPPDGAQYF; j_call: TRBJ2-5; clone_size: NA; cdr3_length: 16; d_call: NA; v_call: TRBV7-2